This TCR beta chain was captured by sequencing in a study of CD8+ T cells in alopecia areata. The CDR3 contains 15 residues. Germline lookup yields CDR1 MNHEY and CDR2 SMNVEV (reference sequence). V was pared by 10 bases and J by 8 bases, with 24 bases between. Specified treatment: oral pan-JAK inhibitor, 5-10 mg twice daily. Once RNA had been extracted, it was reverse transcribed into cDNA to act as the sequencing template. TCRdb's copy holds only in-frame clones and misses some; the assay was immunoSEQ multiplex PCR. The data contain around 70,000 clones, around 29% of them seen just once; the ten biggest clones take up around 14%. The table lists this clone with a few counts. Its antigen is unknown. Study results and caveats: Among the top 100, expanded CD8+ clones, as well as scalp clonality, were significantly decreased by tofacitinib. Higher clonality and more expanded CD8+ clones appeared in lesional than normal scalp. Patients showed less clear TCR sequence sharing than mice, possibly partly because of HLA diversity. A large proportion of expanded lesional clones were detected persisting in scalp and blood during tofacitinib.

This receptor was taken from a human donor with alopecia areata. V usage is TRBV27 and J usage is TRBJ2-1; D gene ambiguous. The source material was CD8+ T cells sorted from blood, sampled at week 4, from a patient treated with tofacitinib. CDR3 residues: CAISSQVGPSYEQFF. The CDR3 DNA reads as TGTGCCATCTCCTCCCAGGTGGGCCCGTCCTATGAGCAGTTCTTC.